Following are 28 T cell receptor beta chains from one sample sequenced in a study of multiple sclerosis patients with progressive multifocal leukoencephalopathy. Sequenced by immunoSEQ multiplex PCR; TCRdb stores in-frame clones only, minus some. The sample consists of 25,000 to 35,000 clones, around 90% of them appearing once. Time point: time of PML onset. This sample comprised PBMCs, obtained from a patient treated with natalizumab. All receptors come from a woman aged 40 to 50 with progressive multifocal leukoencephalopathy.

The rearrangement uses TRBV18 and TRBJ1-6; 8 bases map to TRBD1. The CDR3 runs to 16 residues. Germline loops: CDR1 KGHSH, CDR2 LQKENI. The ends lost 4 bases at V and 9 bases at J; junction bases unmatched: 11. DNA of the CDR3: TGTGCCAGCTCACAAGGCACAGGGGGTTCAGGTTCACCCCTCCACTTT. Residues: CASSQGTGGSGSPLHF.

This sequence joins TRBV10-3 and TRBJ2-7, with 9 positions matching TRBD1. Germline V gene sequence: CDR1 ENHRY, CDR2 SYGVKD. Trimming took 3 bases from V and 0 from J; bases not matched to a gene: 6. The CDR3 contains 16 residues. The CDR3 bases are TGTGCCATCAGTGAACCCGGACAGGGGACCTCCTACGAGCAGTACTTC. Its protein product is CAISEPGQGTSYEQYF.

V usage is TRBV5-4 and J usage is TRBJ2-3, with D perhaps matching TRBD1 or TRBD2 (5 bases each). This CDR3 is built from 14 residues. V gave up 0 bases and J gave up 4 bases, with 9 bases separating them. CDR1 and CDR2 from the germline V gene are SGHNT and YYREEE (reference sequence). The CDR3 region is CASSLGDPSDTQYF. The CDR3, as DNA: TGTGCCAGCAGCTTGGGGGACCCCTCAGATACGCAGTATTTT.

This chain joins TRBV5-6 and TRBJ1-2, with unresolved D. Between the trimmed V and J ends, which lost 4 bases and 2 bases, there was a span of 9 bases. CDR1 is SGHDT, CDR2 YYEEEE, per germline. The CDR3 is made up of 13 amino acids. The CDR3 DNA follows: TGTGCCAGCAGCAGTCCGGGGAACTATGGCTACACCTTC. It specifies CASSSPGNYGYTF.

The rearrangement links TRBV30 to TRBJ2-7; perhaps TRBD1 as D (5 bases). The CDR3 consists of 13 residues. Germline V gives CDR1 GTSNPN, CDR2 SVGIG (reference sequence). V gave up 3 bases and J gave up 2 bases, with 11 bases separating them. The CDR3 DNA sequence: TGTGCCTGGAGCCGACAGAATCCCTACGAGCAGTACTTC. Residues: CAWSRQNPYEQYF.

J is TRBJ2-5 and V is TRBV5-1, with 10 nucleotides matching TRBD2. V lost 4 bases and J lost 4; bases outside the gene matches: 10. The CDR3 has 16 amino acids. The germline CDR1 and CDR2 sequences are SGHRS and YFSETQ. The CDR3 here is CASSVGSGGARETQYF. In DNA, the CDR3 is TGCGCCAGCAGCGTGGGCAGCGGGGGGGCCAGAGAGACCCAGTACTTC.

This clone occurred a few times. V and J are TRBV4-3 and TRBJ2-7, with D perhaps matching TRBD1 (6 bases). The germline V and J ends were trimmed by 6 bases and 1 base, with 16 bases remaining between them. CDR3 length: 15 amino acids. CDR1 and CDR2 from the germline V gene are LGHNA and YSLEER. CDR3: CASSWGTGRSYEQYF. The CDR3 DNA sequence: TGCGCCAGCAGTTGGGGTACAGGGCGATCCTACGAGCAGTACTTC.

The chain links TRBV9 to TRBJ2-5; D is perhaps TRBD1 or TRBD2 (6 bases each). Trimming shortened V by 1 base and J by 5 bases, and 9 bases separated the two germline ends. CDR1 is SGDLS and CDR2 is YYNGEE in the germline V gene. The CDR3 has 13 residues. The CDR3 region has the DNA TGTGCCAGCAGCGTAAGAGGGGGGGAGACCCAGTACTTC. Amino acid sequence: CASSVRGGETQYF.

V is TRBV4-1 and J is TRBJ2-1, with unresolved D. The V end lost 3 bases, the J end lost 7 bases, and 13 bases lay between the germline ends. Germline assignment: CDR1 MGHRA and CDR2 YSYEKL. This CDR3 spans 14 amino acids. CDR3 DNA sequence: TGCGCCAGCAGCCAGGACCCCGGTAGGAATGAGCAGTTCTTC. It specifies CASSQDPGRNEQFF.

CDR3 sequence reads: CASSARTGDSTQYF. The CDR3 nucleotides are TGTGCCAGCAGCGCCAGGACAGGGGATTCGACCCAGTACTTC. V is TRBV28 and J is TRBJ2-5; 9 bases are a match to TRBD1. The CDR3 is 14 amino acids. V was clipped by 6 bases and J by 7 bases; unmatched bases: 9. Germline V gene lookup returns CDR1 MDHEN and CDR2 SYDVKM.

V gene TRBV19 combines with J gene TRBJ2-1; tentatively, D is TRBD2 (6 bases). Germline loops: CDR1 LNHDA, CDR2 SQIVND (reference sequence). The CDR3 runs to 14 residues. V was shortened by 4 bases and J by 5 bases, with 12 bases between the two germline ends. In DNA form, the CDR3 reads TGTGCCAGTAGTAGCTGGGCTAGCGACAATGAGCAGTTCTTC. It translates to CASSSWASDNEQFF.

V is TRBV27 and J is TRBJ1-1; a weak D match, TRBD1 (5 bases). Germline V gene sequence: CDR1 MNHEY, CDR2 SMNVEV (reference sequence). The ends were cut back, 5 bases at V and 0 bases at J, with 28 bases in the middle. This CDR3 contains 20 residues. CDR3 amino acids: CASSTPLLGEGAQVNTEAFF. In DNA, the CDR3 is TGTGCCAGCAGTACACCTCTACTTGGGGAAGGGGCGCAGGTGAACACTGAAGCTTTCTTT.

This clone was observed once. The CDR3 here is CASSERDRGRYEQYF. The CDR3 DNA sequence: TGTGCCAGCAGCGAGAGGGACAGGGGGCGCTACGAGCAGTACTTC. This sequence joins TRBV6-5 and TRBJ2-7; TRBD1 matches at 12 bases. Per the germline V gene, CDR1 is MNHEY and CDR2 is SVGAGI. This CDR3 region has 15 residues. The junction had 6 bases not matched to a gene; V was cut back by 6 bases and J by 3 bases.

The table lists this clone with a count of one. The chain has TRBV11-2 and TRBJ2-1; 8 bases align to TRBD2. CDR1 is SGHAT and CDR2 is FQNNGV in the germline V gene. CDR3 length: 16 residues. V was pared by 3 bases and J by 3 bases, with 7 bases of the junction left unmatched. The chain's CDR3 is CASSFTQLADYNEQFF. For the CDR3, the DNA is TGTGCCAGCAGCTTTACACAACTAGCGGACTACAATGAGCAGTTCTTC.

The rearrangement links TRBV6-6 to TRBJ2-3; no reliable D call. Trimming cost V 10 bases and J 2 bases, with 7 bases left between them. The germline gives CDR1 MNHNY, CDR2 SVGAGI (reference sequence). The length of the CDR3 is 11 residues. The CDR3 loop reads CAIRSTDTQYF. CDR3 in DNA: TGTGCCATCCGGTCCACAGATACGCAGTATTTT.

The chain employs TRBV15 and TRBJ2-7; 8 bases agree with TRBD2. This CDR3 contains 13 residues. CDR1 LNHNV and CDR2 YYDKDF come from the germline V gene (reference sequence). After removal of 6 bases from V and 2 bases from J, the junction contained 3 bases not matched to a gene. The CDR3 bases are TGTGCCACCAGGAGCGGGAGTGCCTACGAGCAGTACTTC. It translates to CATRSGSAYEQYF.

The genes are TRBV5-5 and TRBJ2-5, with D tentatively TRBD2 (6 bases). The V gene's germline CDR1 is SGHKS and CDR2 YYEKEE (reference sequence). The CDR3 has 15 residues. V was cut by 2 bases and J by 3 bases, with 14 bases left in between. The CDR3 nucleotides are TGTGCCAGCAGCTTACGAACCGGCGGGGAAGAGACCCAGTACTTC. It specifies CASSLRTGGEETQYF.

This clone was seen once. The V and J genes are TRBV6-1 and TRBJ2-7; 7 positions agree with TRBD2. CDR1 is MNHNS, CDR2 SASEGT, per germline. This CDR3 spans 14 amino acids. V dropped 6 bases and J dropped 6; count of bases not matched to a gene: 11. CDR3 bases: TGTGCCAGCAGATCCGGGACTACCCATGTCGAGCAGTACTTC. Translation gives CASRSGTTHVEQYF.

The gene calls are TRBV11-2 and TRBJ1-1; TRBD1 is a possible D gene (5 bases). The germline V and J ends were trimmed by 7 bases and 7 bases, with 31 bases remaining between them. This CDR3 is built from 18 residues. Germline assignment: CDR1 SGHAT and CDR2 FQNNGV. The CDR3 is CASNGKQGAMHKDGEAFF. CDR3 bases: TGTGCCAGCAACGGAAAGCAGGGCGCGATGCACAAGGACGGTGAAGCTTTCTTT. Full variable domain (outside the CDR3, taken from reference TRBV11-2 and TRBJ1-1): EAGVAQSPRYKIIEKRQSVAFWCNPISGHATLYWYQQILGQGPKLLIQFQNNGVVDDSQLPKDRFSAERLKGVDSTLKIQPAKLEDSAVYLCASNGKQGAMHKDGEAFFGQGTRLTVV.

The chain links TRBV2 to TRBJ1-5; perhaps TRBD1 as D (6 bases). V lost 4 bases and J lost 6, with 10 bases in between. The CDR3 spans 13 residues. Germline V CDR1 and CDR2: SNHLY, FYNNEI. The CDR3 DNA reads TGTGCCAGCAGTGGACAGGTTGGTCAGCCCCAGCATTTT. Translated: CASSGQVGQPQHF.

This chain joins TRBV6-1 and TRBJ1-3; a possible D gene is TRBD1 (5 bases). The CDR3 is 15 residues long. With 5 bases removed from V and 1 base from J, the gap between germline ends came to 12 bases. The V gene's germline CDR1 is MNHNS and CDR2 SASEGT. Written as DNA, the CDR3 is TGTGCCAGCAGTCCTGACAGATTTTCTGGAAACACCATATATTTT. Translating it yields CASSPDRFSGNTIYF.

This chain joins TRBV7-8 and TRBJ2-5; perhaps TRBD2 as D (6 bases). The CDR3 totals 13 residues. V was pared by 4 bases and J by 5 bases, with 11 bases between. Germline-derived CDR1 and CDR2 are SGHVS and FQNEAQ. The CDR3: CASSSDRGETQYF. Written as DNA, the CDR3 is TGTGCCAGCAGCTCGGACCGGGGGGAGACCCAGTACTTC. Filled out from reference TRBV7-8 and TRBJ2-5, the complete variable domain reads GAGVSQSPRYKVAKRGQDVALRCDPISGHVSLFWYQQALGQGPEFLTYFQNEAQLDKSGLPSDRFFAERPEGSVSTLKIQRTQQEDSAVYLCASSSDRGETQYFGPGTRLLVL.

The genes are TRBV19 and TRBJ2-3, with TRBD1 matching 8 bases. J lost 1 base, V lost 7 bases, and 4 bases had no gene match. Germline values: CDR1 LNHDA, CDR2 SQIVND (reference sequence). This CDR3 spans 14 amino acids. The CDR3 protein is CASTTGEGTDTQYF. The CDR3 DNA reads TGTGCCAGTACGACAGGGGAGGGCACAGATACGCAGTATTTT.

The CDR3 spells CASSQDHLGRAADTQYF. DNA of the CDR3: TGTGCCAGCAGCCAAGATCATCTAGGCCGGGCGGCAGATACGCAGTATTTT. The V and J genes are TRBV4-2 and TRBJ2-3; the D is unclear. V was clipped by 0 bases and J by 4 bases, with 17 bases between them. This CDR3 is built from 17 residues. Germline values: CDR1 LGHNA, CDR2 YNFKEQ.

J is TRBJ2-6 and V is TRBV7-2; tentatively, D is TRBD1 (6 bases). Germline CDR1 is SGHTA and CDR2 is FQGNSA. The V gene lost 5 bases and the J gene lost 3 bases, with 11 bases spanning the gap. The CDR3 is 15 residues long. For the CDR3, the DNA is TGTGCCAGCAGCCCCGGGACAATTGGGGCCAACGTCCTGACTTTC. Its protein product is CASSPGTIGANVLTF.

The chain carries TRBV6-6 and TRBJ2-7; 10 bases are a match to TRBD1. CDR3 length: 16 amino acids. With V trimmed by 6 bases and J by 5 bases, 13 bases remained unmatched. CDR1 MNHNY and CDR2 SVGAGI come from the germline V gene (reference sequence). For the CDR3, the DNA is TGTGCCAGCAGCCAAGACAGGGGGCGTCTTAAGAACGAGCAGTACTTC. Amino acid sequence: CASSQDRGRLKNEQYF.

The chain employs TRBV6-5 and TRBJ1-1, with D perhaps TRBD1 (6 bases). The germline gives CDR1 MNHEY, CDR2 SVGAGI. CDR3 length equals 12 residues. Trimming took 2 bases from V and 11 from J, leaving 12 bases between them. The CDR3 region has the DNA TGTGCCAGCAGTTACCGCAGGGGAGCCGCTTTCTTT. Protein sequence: CASSYRRGAAFF.

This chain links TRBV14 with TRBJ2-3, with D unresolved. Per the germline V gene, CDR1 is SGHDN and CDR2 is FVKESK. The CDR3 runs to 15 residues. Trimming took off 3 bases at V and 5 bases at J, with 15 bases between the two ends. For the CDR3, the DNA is TGTGCCAGCAGCCAGGTAGTGGGGTTAGGAGATACGCAGTATTTT. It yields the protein CASSQVVGLGDTQYF.